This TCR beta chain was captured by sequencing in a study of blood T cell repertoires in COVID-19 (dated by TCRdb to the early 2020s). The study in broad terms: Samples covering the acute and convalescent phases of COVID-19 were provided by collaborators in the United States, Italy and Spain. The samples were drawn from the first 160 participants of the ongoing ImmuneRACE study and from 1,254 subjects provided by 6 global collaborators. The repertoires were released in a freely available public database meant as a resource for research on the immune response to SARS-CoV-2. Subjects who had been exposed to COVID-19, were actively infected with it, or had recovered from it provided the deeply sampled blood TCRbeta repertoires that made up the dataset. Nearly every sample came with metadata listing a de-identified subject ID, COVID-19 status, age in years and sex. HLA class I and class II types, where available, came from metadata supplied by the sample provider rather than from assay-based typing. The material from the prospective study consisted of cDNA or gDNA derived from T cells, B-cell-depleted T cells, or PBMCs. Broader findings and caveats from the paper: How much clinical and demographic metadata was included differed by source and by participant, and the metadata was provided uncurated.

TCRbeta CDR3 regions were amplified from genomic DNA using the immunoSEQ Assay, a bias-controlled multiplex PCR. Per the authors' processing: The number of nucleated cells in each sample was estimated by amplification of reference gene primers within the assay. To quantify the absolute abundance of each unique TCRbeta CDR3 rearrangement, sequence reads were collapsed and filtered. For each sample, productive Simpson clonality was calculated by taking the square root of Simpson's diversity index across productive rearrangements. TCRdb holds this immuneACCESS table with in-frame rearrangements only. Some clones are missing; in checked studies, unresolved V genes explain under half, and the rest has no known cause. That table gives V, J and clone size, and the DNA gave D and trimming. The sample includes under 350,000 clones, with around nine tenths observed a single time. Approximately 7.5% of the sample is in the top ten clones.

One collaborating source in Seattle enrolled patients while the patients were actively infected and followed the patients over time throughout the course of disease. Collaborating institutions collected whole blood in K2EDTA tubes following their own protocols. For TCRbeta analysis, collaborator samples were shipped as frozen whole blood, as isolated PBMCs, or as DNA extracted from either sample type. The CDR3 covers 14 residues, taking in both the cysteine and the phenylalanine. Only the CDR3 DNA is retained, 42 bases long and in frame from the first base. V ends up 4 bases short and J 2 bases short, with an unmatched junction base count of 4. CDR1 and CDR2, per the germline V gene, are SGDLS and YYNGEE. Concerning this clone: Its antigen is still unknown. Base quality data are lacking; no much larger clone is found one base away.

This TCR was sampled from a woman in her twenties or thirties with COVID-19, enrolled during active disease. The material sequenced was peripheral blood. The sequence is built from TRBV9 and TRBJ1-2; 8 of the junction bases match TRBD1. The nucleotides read TGTGCCAGCAGCCCCCACAGGGGGAACTATGGCTACACCTTC. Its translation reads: CASSPHRGNYGYTF.